Below are 6 T cell receptor beta chains sequenced from a single sample in a study of memory B cells and T cells in multiple sclerosis. Antigen specificity for these receptors is unknown. The repertoire was sequenced with immunoSEQ multiplex PCR; TCRdb's copy has only in-frame clones and lacks some. The top ten clones hold 1% to 1.3% of a sample with 40,000 to 50,000 clones, almost 85% of them seen once. After stimulus-free culture, autoproliferating CFSE-dim and non-proliferating CFSE-high T cells were sequenced separately. Pooled replicate wells came from 50 million to 60 million CFSE-labeled PBMCs cultured less than 8 days without stimulus. The sequenced sample was PBMCs from blood kept in culture. These receptors were collected from a human donor with multiple sclerosis.

The genes are TRBV29-1 and TRBJ2-1; 9 positions agree with TRBD1. Germline values: CDR1 SQVTM, CDR2 ANQGSEA. V shed 0 bases, J shed 4 bases, and the junction held 4 bases outside the gene matches. This CDR3 is built from 15 residues. DNA for the CDR3: TGCAGCGTTGAAGACGACAGGGGGGAGTACAATGAGCAGTTCTTC. Translating it yields CSVEDDRGEYNEQFF.

V usage is TRBV7-9 and J usage is TRBJ1-2; possibly TRBD1 for D (6 bases). CDR3 length: 11 amino acids. The germline CDR1 and CDR2 sequences are SEHNR and FQNEAQ (reference sequence). The V gene lost 7 bases and the J gene lost 4 bases, with 7 bases spanning the gap. CDR3 amino acids: CASKGVYGYTF. In nucleotides, the CDR3 is TGTGCCAGCAAGGGGGTCTATGGCTACACCTTC.

The gene calls are TRBV5-1 and TRBJ1-2; TRBD1 is a possible D gene (5 bases). Germline lookup yields CDR1 SGHRS and CDR2 YFSETQ. Trimming took off 0 bases at V and 0 bases at J, with 9 bases between the two ends. This CDR3 region has 15 residues. This CDR3 reads CASSLGQGANYGYTF. The DNA of the CDR3 is TGCGCCAGCAGCTTGGGGCAGGGAGCTAACTATGGCTACACCTTC.

The chain is built from TRBV2 and TRBJ2-1; unclear D gene. V dropped 8 bases and J dropped 9 bases, with 8 bases sitting between them. Germline CDR1 is SNHLY and CDR2 is FYNNEI. The length of the CDR3 is 10 residues. The CDR3 DNA is TGTGCCAGCTCCTGGACTGAGCAGTTCTTC. This gives the protein CASSWTEQFF.

The chain is built from TRBV5-1 and TRBJ1-5; the D is unclear. Trimming removed 0 bases at V and 5 bases at J, with 9 bases between. The CDR3 runs 14 residues. CDR1 is SGHRS and CDR2 is YFSETQ in the germline V gene. CDR3 nucleotides: TGCGCCAGCAGCTTGGTAGGGAAGGATCAGCCCCAGCATTTT. Translation gives CASSLVGKDQPQHF.

The CDR3 loop reads CASRPQGLQETQYF. The CDR3 nucleotides read TGCGCCAGCAGACCACAGGGCCTACAAGAGACCCAGTACTTC. This chain links TRBV5-1 with TRBJ2-5; D is perhaps TRBD1 (6 bases). This CDR3 spans 14 amino acids. The germline gives CDR1 SGHRS, CDR2 YFSETQ. The V gene lost 5 bases and the J gene lost 2 bases, with 13 bases spanning the gap.